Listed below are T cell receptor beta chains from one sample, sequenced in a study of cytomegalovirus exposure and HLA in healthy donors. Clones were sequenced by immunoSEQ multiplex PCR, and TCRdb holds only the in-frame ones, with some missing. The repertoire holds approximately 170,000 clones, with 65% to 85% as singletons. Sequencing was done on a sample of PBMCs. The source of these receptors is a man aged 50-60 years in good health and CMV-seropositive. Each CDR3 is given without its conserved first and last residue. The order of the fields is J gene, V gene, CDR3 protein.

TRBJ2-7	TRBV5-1	ASSLLATSSYEQY
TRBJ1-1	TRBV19	ASSANRGTEAF
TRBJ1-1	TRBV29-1	SVEDLQGVDTEAF
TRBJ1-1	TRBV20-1	SVTGAPEAF
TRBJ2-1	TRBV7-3	ASSRTSANYNEQF
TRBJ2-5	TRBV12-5	ASGYGLSQETQY
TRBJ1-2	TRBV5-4	ASSLAQGNNYGYT
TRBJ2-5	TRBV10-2	ASSDLGAEGTQY
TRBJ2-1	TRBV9	ASSPGLAGAEQF
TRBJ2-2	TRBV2	ASSGQVNTGELF
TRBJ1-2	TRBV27	ASSFQGYYGYT
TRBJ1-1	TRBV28	ASSPLGTEAF
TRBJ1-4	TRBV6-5	ASSYTSGGTREKLF
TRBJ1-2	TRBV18	ASSPAARNYGYT
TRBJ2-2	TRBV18	ASSQGPGELF
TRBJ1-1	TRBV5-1	ASSLVPLYLGDTEAF
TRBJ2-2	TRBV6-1	ASSEALGGNPGELF
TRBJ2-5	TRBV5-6	ASSKGTSGQETQY
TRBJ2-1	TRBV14	ASSQGGGRTYNEQF
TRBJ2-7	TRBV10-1	ASSESLGAYEQY
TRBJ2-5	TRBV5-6	ASSLLTSGLVETQY
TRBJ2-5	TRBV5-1	ASRGGGFQETQY
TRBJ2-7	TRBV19	ASSTRSGGPLYEQY
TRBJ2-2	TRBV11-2	ADIPGQGGIYTGELF
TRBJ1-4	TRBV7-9	ASSFSGQGANEKLF
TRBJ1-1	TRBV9	ASSVRGNTEAF
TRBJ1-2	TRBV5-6	ASSFPGQGYGYT
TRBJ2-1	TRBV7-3	ASSVTPDNEQF
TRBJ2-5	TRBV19	ASSMRLAETQY
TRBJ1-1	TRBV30	AWSVGGLEAF
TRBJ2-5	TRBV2	ASSEGQSQETQY
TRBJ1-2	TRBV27	ASSFRPQTGYGYT
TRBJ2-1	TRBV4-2	ASSQDPTGSYNEQF
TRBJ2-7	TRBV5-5	ASSLAVGRALYEQY
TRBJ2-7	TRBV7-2	ASSFGQNYEQY
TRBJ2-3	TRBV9	ASSVLAGVGTDTQY
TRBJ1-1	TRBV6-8	ASRKPSTIRGRMNTEAF
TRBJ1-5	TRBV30	AWSEVAGVQPQH
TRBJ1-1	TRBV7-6	ASSFAGTRVNTEAF
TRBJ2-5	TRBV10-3	AISELYRDRETQY
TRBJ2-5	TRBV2	ASKSSGTQETQY
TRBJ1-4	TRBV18	ASSPGDRGRLVELF
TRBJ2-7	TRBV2	ASSSQTPTSGYEQY
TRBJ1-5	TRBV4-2	ASSQEEAGNQPQH
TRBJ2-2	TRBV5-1	ASSLGQGFTGELF
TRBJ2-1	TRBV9	ASSVTGSSYNEQF
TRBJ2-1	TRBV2	ASSGSRVVRGTYNEQF
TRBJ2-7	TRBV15	ATSSRRAYEQY
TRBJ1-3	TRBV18	ASSPNTAGGNTIY
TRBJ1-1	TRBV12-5	ASGPGQANTEAF
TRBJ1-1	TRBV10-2	ASSAQRTEAF
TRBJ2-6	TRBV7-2	ASSLFNSGANVLT
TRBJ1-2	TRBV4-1	ASSQGGANYGYT
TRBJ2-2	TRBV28	ASSLSGGRNTGELF
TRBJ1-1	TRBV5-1	ASSLDIGGTEAF
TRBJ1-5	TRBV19	ASSKGAGNQPQH
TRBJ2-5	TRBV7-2	ASSFAPSQVETQY